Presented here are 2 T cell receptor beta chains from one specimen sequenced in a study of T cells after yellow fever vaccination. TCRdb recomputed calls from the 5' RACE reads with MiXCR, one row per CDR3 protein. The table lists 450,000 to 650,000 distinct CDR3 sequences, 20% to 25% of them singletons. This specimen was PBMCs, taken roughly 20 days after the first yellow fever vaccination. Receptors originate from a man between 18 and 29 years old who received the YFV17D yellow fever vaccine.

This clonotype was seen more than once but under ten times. The CDR3: CASSFSQGASSYNSPLHF. CDR3 in DNA: TGTGCCAGCAGCTTTTCGCAGGGGGCTAGCTCCTATAATTCACCCCTCCACTTT. The V and J genes are TRBV5-4 and TRBJ1-6; 8 bases map to TRBD1. The junction had 7 bases not matched to a gene; V was cut back by 2 bases and J by 0 bases. Looked up from germline, CDR1 is SGHNT and CDR2 is YYREEE (reference sequence). The CDR3 runs to 18 residues. Drawing the rest from reference TRBV5-4 and TRBJ1-6, the complete variable domain is ETGVTQSPTHLIKTRGQQVTLRCSSQSGHNTVSWYQQALGQGPQFIFQYYREEENGRGNFPPRFSGLQFPNYSSELNVNALELDDSALYLCASSFSQGASSYNSPLHFGNGTRLTVT.

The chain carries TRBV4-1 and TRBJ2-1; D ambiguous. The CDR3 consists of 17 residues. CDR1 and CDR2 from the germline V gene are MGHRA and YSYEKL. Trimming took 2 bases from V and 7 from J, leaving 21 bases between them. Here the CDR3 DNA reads TGCGCCAGCAGCCAATCCCAAACCGTAGTAAGAAGGAATGAGCAGTTCTTC. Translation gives CASSQSQTVVRRNEQFF.